Described below is a single TCR beta chain sequence and its context. Its antigen remains unidentified. The CDR3 covers 14 residues. The germline V gene encodes CDR1 MNHEY and CDR2 SVGEGT. This entry belongs to a study of monozygotic twins with inflammatory bowel disease. Template switching introduced UMIs that contain a 6-nucleotide sample barcode. From its re-call of the 5' RACE reads, TCRdb lists each CDR3 protein once, without DNA. The sample totals under 350,000 distinct CDR3 sequences. Study outcomes and limitations: No repertoire similarity difference was seen between concordant and discordant twins; power was possibly limited. Cells of different T cell subtypes could not be told apart.

The sample was blood. This TCR was recovered from a human donor with ulcerative colitis or Crohn's disease, or a healthy co-twin of an affected twin (not recorded which). This rearrangement joins TRBV6-2 or TRBV6-3 to TRBJ2-1; TCRdb reports TRBD2, a call that lacks DNA to check it against. This CDR3 reads CASRVAGADNEQFF.